The rows below give T cell receptor beta chains drawn from one sample of a study of CD8+ T cells in alopecia areata. TCRdb's copy holds only in-frame clones and misses some; the assay was immunoSEQ multiplex PCR. Seen here are about 130,000 clones, about 46% observed once, and the top ten hold 18%. The sample here was CD8+ T cells sorted from blood, taken at week 0. These receptors were collected from a human donor with alopecia areata. CDR3s include the opening cysteine and the closing phenylalanine or tryptophan. Each record gives: D gene, V gene, J gene, clone size, CDR3 protein, CDR3 DNA. The D gene is left open where the match is weak. Size is stated for part of the rows, as once, few or many counts, or as a class when the clone is expanded.

NA	TRBV15	TRBJ1-2	NA	CATSTQGATGYTF	TGTGCCACCAGCACCCAAGGAGCTACGGGCTACACCTTC
NA	TRBV5-6	TRBJ2-1	NA	CASSLEAYSYNEQFF	TGTGCCAGCAGCTTAGAAGCGTACTCCTACAATGAGCAGTTCTTC
TRBD2	TRBV30	TRBJ2-7	NA	CAWSGGGEYEQYF	TGTGCCTGGAGTGGTGGGGGGGAATACGAGCAGTACTTC
NA	TRBV29-1	TRBJ1-2	NA	CSVDETGGYGYTF	TGCAGCGTTGATGAGACAGGAGGCTATGGCTACACCTTC
NA	TRBV23-1	TRBJ2-1	NA	CASSQSSPSYNEQFF	TGCGCCAGCAGTCAATCGAGCCCTTCCTACAATGAGCAGTTCTTC
NA	TRBV29-1	TRBJ2-5	NA	CSAHWVEAQETQYF	TGCAGCGCCCACTGGGTTGAGGCCCAAGAGACCCAGTACTTC
NA	TRBV27	TRBJ1-6	once	CASSLVGANSPLHF	TGTGCCAGCAGTTTGGTGGGGGCCAATTCACCCCTCCACTTT
TRBD1	TRBV13	TRBJ1-2	few	CASSESGTDGGYTF	TGTGCCAGCAGCGAATCCGGGACAGATGGTGGCTACACCTTC
NA	TRBV9	TRBJ1-2	few	CASSEGPSSAYGYTF	TGTGCCAGCAGTGAGGGACCCTCGTCGGCCTATGGCTACACCTTC
TRBD1	TRBV5-6	TRBJ2-7	NA	CASSGTGTGVYEQYF	TGTGCCAGCAGCGGCACCGGGACAGGAGTCTACGAGCAGTACTTC
NA	TRBV30	TRBJ1-2	NA	CAWSVVTHREIYGYTF	TGTGCCTGGAGTGTAGTAACGCACAGGGAGATTTATGGCTACACCTTC
NA	TRBV2	TRBJ1-1	few	CASTPGTLFDNTEAFF	TGTGCCAGCACTCCCGGGACACTTTTTGATAACACTGAAGCTTTCTTT
TRBD1	TRBV30	TRBJ2-5	NA	CAWSVDRDETQYF	TGTGCCTGGAGTGTAGACAGGGACGAGACCCAGTACTTC
TRBD1	TRBV29-1	TRBJ2-6	NA	CSVSGTGDSGANVLTF	TGCAGCGTCTCCGGGACAGGGGACTCTGGGGCCAACGTCCTGACTTTC
TRBD2	TRBV9	TRBJ2-3	NA	CASSVGTSGVTDTQYF	TGTGCCAGCAGCGTGGGGACTAGCGGGGTCACAGATACGCAGTATTTT
TRBD2	TRBV30	TRBJ2-1	NA	CAWSETSEYNEQFF	TGTGCCTGGAGTGAGACTAGCGAGTACAATGAGCAGTTCTTC